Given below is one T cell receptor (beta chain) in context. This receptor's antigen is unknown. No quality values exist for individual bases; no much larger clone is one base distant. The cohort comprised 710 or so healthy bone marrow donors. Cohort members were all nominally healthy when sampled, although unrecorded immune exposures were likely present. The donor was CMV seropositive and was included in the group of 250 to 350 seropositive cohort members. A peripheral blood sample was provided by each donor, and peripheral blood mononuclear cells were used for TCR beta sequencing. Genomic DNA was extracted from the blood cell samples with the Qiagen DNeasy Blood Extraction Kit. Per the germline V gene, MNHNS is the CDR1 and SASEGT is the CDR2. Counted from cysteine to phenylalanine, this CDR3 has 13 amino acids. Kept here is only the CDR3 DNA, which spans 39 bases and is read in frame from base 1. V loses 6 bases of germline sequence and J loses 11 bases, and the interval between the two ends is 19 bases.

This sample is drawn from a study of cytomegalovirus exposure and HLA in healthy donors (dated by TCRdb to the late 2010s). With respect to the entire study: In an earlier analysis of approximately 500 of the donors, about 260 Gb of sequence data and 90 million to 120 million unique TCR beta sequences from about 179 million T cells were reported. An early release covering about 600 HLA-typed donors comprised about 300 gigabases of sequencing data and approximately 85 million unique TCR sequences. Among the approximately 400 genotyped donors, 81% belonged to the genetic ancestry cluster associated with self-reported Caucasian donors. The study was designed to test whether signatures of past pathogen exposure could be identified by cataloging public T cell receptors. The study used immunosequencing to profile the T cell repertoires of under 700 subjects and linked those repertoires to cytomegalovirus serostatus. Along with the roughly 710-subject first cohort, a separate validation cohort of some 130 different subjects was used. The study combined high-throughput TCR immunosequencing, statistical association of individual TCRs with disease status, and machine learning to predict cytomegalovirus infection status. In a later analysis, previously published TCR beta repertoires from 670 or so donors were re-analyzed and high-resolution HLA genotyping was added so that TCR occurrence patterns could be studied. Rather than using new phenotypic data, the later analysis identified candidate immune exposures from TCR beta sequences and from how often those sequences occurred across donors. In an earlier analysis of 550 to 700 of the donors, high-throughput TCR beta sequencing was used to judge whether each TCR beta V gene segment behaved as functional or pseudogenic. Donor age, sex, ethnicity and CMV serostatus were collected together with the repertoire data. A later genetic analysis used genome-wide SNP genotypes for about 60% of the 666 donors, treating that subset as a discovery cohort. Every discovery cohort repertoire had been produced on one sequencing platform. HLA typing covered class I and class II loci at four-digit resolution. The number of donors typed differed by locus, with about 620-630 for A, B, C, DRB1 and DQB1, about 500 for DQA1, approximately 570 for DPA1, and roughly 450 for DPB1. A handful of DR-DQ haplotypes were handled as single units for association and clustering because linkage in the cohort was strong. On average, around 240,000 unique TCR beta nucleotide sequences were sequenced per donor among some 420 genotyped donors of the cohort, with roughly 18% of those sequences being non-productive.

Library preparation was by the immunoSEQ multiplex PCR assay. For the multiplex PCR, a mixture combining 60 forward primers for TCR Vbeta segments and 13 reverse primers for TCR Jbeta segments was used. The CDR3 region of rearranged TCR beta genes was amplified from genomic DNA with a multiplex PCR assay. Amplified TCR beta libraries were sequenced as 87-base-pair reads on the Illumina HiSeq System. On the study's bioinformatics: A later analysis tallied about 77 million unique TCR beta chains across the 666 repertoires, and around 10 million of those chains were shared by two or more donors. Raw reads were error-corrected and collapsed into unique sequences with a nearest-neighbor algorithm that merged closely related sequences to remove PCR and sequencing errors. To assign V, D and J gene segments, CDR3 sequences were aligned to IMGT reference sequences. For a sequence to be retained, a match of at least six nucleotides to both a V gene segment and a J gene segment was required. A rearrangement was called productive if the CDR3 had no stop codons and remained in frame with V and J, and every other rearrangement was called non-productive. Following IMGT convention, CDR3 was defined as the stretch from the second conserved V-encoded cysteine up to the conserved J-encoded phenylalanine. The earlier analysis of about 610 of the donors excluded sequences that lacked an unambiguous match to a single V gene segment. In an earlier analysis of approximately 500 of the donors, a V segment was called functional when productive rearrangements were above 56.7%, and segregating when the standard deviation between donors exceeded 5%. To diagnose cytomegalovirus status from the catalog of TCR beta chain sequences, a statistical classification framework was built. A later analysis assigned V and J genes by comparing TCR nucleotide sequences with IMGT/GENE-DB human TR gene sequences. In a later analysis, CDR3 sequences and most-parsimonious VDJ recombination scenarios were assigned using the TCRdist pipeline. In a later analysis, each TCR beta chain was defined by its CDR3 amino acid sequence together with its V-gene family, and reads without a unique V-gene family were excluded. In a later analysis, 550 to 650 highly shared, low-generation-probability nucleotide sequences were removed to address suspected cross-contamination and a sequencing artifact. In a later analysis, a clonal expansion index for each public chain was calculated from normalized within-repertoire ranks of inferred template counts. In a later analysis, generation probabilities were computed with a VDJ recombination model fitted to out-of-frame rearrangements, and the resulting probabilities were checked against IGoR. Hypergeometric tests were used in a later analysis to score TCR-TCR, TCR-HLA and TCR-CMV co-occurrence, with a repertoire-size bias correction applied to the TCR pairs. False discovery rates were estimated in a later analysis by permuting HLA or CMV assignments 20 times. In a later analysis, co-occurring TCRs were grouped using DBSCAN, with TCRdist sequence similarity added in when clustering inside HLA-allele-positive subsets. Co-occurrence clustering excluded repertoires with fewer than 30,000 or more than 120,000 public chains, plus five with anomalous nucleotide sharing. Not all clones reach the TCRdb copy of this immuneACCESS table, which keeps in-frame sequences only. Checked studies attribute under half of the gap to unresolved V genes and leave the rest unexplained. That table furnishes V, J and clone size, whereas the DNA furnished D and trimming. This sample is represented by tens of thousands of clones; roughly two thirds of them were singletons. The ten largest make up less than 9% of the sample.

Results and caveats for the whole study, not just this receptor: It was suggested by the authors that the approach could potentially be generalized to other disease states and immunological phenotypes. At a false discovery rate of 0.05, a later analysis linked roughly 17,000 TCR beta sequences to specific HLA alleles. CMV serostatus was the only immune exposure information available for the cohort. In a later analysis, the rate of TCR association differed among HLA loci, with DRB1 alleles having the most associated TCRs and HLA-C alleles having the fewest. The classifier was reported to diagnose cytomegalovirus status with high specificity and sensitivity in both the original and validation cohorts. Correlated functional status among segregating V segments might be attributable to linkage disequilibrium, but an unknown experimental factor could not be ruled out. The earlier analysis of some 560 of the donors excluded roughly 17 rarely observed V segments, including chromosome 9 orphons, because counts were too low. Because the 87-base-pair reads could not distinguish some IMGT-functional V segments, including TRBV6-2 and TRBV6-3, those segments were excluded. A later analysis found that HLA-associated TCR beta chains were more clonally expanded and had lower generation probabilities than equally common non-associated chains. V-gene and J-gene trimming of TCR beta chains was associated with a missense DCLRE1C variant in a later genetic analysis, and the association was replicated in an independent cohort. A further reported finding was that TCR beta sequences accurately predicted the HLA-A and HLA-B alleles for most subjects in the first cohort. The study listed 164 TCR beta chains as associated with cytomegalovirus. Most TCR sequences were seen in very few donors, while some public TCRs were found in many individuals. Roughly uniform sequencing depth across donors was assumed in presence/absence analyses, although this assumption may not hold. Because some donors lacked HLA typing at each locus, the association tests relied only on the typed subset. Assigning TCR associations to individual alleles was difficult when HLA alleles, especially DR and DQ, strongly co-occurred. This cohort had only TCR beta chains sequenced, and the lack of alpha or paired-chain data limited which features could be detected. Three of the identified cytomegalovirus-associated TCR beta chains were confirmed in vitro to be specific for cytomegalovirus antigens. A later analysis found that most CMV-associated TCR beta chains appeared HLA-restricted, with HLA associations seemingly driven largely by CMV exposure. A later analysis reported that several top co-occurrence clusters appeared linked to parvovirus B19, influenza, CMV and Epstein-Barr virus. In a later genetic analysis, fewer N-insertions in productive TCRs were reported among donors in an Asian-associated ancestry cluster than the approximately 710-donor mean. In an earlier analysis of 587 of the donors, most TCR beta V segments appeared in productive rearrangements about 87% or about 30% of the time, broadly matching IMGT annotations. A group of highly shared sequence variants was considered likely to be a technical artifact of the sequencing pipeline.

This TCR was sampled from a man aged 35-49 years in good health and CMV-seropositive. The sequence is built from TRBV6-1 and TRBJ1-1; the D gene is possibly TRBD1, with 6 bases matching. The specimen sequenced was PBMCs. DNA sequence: TGTGCCAGCAGCCAGGGGTTACAGAGTTTTGCTTTCTTT. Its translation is CASSQGLQSFAFF.